Listed below are T cell receptor beta chains from one sample, sequenced in a study of blood T cell repertoires in COVID-19. Assay: immunoSEQ multiplex PCR; the TCRdb copy retains only in-frame clones and omits some. Of around 200,000 clones in the sample, around 90% were seen once. The material sequenced was peripheral blood. The origin of the receptors is a man aged 45-65 years with acute or convalescent COVID-19. The CDR3 runs from the conserved cysteine through the conserved F or W. Fields, in order: CDR3 length, J gene, D gene, V gene, clone size, CDR3 protein, CDR3 DNA. The D gene is left open where the match is weak. Some rows have no size entry. The others give once, few or many, or a class for an expanded clone.

len: 13
j_gene: TRBJ1-4
d_gene: -
v_gene: TRBV9
abundance: -
CDR3aa: CASSVGSYEKLFF
CDR3nt: TGTGCCAGCAGCGTAGGCAGTTATGAAAAACTGTTTTTT

len: 18
j_gene: TRBJ2-6
d_gene: -
v_gene: TRBV9
abundance: -
CDR3aa: CASSVSLDIGSGANVLTF
CDR3nt: TGTGCCAGCAGCGTATCGCTGGACATAGGTTCTGGGGCCAACGTCCTGACTTTC

len: 17
j_gene: TRBJ1-4
d_gene: -
v_gene: TRBV25-1
abundance: -
CDR3aa: CASSEGAGLVGNEKLFF
CDR3nt: TGTGCCAGCAGTGAGGGGGCCGGCCTAGTGGGTAATGAAAAACTGTTTTTT

len: 15
j_gene: TRBJ2-1
d_gene: TRBD2
v_gene: TRBV3-1/TRBV3-2
abundance: -
CDR3aa: CASSPGLAVYNEQFF
CDR3nt: TGTGCCAGCAGCCCGGGACTAGCGGTTTACAATGAGCAGTTCTTC

len: 13
j_gene: TRBJ2-5
d_gene: TRBD1
v_gene: TRBV7-2
abundance: -
CDR3aa: CASSSRGRETQYF
CDR3nt: TGTGCCAGCAGCTCCAGGGGGCGGGAGACCCAGTACTTC

len: 13
j_gene: TRBJ2-3
d_gene: -
v_gene: TRBV10-3
abundance: -
CDR3aa: CAITRGAPDTQYF
CDR3nt: TGTGCCATCACCCGGGGGGCCCCAGATACGCAGTATTTT

len: 15
j_gene: TRBJ1-2
d_gene: -
v_gene: TRBV19
abundance: -
CDR3aa: CASSRLGPEANRYTF
CDR3nt: TGTGCCAGTAGCCGACTAGGGCCCGAGGCGAATCGCTACACCTTC

len: 15
j_gene: TRBJ1-5
d_gene: -
v_gene: TRBV5-1
abundance: -
CDR3aa: CASSPTAGRYQPQHF
CDR3nt: TGCGCCAGCAGCCCGACCGCAGGGAGGTATCAGCCCCAGCATTTT

len: 12
j_gene: TRBJ2-1
d_gene: TRBD2
v_gene: TRBV9
abundance: -
CDR3aa: CASSSGGNEQFF
CDR3nt: TGTGCCAGCAGCTCGGGGGGGAATGAGCAGTTCTTC

len: 14
j_gene: TRBJ2-3
d_gene: TRBD2
v_gene: TRBV29-1
abundance: -
CDR3aa: CSVASGNTRDTQYF
CDR3nt: TGCAGCGTCGCTAGCGGGAACACAAGAGATACGCAGTATTTT

len: 14
j_gene: TRBJ2-1
d_gene: -
v_gene: TRBV5-4
abundance: -
CDR3aa: CASSHPTLEHEQFF
CDR3nt: TGTGCCAGCAGCCATCCTACCCTAGAGCATGAGCAGTTCTTC

len: 16
j_gene: TRBJ2-2
d_gene: TRBD1
v_gene: TRBV19
abundance: few
CDR3aa: CASSTQQGSYTGELFF
CDR3nt: TGTGCCAGTAGTACCCAACAGGGGTCTTACACCGGGGAGCTGTTTTTT

len: 15
j_gene: TRBJ2-7
d_gene: TRBD1
v_gene: TRBV6-2/TRBV6-3
abundance: -
CDR3aa: CASSSLGQGSYEQYF
CDR3nt: TGTGCCAGCAGTTCCTTGGGACAGGGTTCCTACGAGCAGTACTTC

len: 15
j_gene: TRBJ2-1
d_gene: TRBD2
v_gene: TRBV7-3
abundance: -
CDR3aa: CASSLHSGGANEQFF
CDR3nt: TGTGCCAGCAGCTTGCATAGCGGGGGGGCAAATGAGCAGTTCTTC

len: 22
j_gene: TRBJ1-5
d_gene: TRBD1
v_gene: TRBV9
abundance: -
CDR3aa: CASSVLGQEHWEDKVSNQPQHF
CDR3nt: TGTGCCAGCAGCGTACTCGGACAGGAGCATTGGGAGGATAAGGTAAGCAATCAGCCCCAGCATTTT

len: 17
j_gene: TRBJ1-6
d_gene: -
v_gene: TRBV7-8
abundance: -
CDR3aa: CASRPGTYYSYNSPLHF
CDR3nt: TGTGCCAGCAGGCCAGGGACATACTACTCCTATAATTCACCCCTCCACTTT

len: 13
j_gene: TRBJ2-7
d_gene: -
v_gene: TRBV6-1
abundance: -
CDR3aa: CASSEVKEREQYF
CDR3nt: TGTGCCAGCAGTGAAGTGAAGGAGAGGGAGCAGTACTTC

len: 15
j_gene: TRBJ1-5
d_gene: TRBD1
v_gene: TRBV6-1
abundance: once
CDR3aa: CASSEAPDRNQPQHF
CDR3nt: TGTGCCAGCAGTGAAGCGCCGGACAGGAATCAGCCCCAGCATTTT

len: 14
j_gene: TRBJ2-5
d_gene: -
v_gene: TRBV28
abundance: once
CDR3aa: CASNVRLRAETQYF
CDR3nt: TGTGCCAGCAACGTCCGGTTGCGTGCAGAGACCCAGTACTTC

len: 16
j_gene: TRBJ2-2
d_gene: TRBD2
v_gene: TRBV9
abundance: once
CDR3aa: CASSVDVGGAPGELFF
CDR3nt: TGTGCCAGCAGCGTAGATGTCGGGGGGGCTCCCGGGGAGCTGTTTTTT

len: 11
j_gene: TRBJ1-5
d_gene: -
v_gene: TRBV27
abundance: -
CDR3aa: CASSLGRAQHF
CDR3nt: TGTGCCAGCAGTTTGGGCCGAGCCCAGCATTTT

len: 14
j_gene: TRBJ1-2
d_gene: TRBD1
v_gene: TRBV6-4
abundance: -
CDR3aa: CASNATGGDDGYTF
CDR3nt: TGTGCCAGCAATGCGACAGGGGGAGATGATGGCTACACCTTC

len: 15
j_gene: TRBJ2-1
d_gene: TRBD1
v_gene: TRBV5-1
abundance: -
CDR3aa: CASSQTGVGYNEQFF
CDR3nt: TGCGCCAGCAGCCAGACAGGGGTTGGGTACAATGAGCAGTTCTTC

len: 15
j_gene: TRBJ2-5
d_gene: -
v_gene: TRBV7-9
abundance: -
CDR3aa: CASSLGRGVQETQYF
CDR3nt: TGTGCCAGCAGCTTAGGGCGGGGAGTACAAGAGACCCAGTACTTC

len: 14
j_gene: TRBJ1-1
d_gene: TRBD1
v_gene: TRBV4-1
abundance: -
CDR3aa: CASSLPTGGTEAFF
CDR3nt: TGCGCCAGCAGCCTTCCGACAGGGGGCACTGAAGCTTTCTTT

len: 15
j_gene: TRBJ2-7
d_gene: TRBD1
v_gene: TRBV28
abundance: -
CDR3aa: CASRTGTGESYEQYF
CDR3nt: TGTGCCAGCAGAACCGGGACAGGAGAGTCCTACGAGCAGTACTTC

len: 15
j_gene: TRBJ2-1
d_gene: TRBD1
v_gene: TRBV7-3
abundance: -
CDR3aa: CASSYRQGGYNEQFF
CDR3nt: TGTGCCAGCAGCTATCGACAGGGGGGCTACAATGAGCAGTTCTTC

len: 14
j_gene: TRBJ2-2
d_gene: -
v_gene: TRBV29-1
abundance: -
CDR3aa: CSVRTGTNTGELFF
CDR3nt: TGCAGCGTTAGAACAGGGACCAACACCGGGGAGCTGTTTTTT

len: 12
j_gene: TRBJ1-5
d_gene: TRBD1
v_gene: TRBV12-3/TRBV12-4
abundance: -
CDR3aa: CASRQGFGPQHF
CDR3nt: TGTGCCAGCAGACAGGGGTTCGGACCCCAGCATTTT

len: 16
j_gene: TRBJ2-3
d_gene: TRBD1
v_gene: TRBV7-2
abundance: -
CDR3aa: CASSTRRDRGTDTQYF
CDR3nt: TGTGCCAGCAGCACCCGCCGGGACAGGGGAACAGATACGCAGTATTTT

len: 14
j_gene: TRBJ1-1
d_gene: TRBD1
v_gene: TRBV7-9
abundance: -
CDR3aa: CASTLGQGAVGAFF
CDR3nt: TGTGCCAGCACCCTGGGACAGGGGGCCGTTGGAGCTTTCTTT

len: 13
j_gene: TRBJ2-5
d_gene: TRBD1
v_gene: TRBV11-3
abundance: -
CDR3aa: CASSFVRGETQYF
CDR3nt: TGTGCCAGCAGCTTTGTCAGGGGGGAGACCCAGTACTTC

len: 14
j_gene: TRBJ1-5
d_gene: TRBD1
v_gene: TRBV28
abundance: -
CDR3aa: CASSSGQGWQPQHF
CDR3nt: TGTGCCAGCAGTTCGGGACAGGGTTGGCAGCCCCAGCATTTT